The 26 T cell receptor beta chains below all came from one sample that was sequenced in a study of PD-L1 blockade in urothelial cancer. Time point of the sample: peripheral blood 6 weeks after treatment start. The method was immunoSEQ multiplex PCR; TCRdb's version includes in-frame clones alone and lacks a portion of them. This table has about 50,000 clones, about 85% appearing once. Here the sequenced sample was PBMCs, taken around atezolizumab (anti-PD-L1) treatment. The receptors were gathered from a man between 45 and 60 years old with urothelial cancer.

The gene calls are TRBV27 and TRBJ1-5; D might be TRBD1 (6 bases). The length of the CDR3 is 11 residues. V was clipped by 6 bases and J by 9 bases, with 9 bases between them. The V gene's germline CDR1 is MNHEY and CDR2 SMNVEV (reference sequence). The CDR3 protein is CASSKGGPQHF. The CDR3 nucleotides read TGTGCCAGCAGCAAAGGGGGGCCCCAGCATTTT.

The chain employs TRBV5-1 and TRBJ1-6; 8 bases fit TRBD1. Losses at the gene ends were 4 bases for V and 9 bases for J; bases not matched to a gene: 9. This CDR3 contains 15 residues. Germline V lookup: CDR1 SGHRS, CDR2 YFSETQ. The CDR3 region is CASSLEAGGFSPLHF. The CDR3 DNA is TGCGCCAGCAGCCTGGAGGCAGGGGGCTTTTCACCCCTCCACTTT.

The chain employs TRBV10-1 and TRBJ2-3; 7 bases map to TRBD1. V shed 3 bases, J shed 4 bases, and the junction held 1 base outside the gene matches. Germline CDR1 reads WNHNN; CDR2 reads SYGVQD (reference sequence). CDR3 size: 13 residues. The CDR3 DNA is TGCGCCAGCAGTGACCAGGGGGCAGATACGCAGTATTTT. It codes for CASSDQGADTQYF.

The V and J genes are TRBV6-1 and TRBJ1-4, with 7 bases that match TRBD1. Trimming took 5 bases from V and 3 from J; bases not matched to a gene: 6. This CDR3 comprises 15 residues. Germline V gene sequence: CDR1 MNHNS, CDR2 SASEGT. In DNA, the CDR3 is TGTGCCAGCAGTACGACAGGGAGTGCTAATGAAAAACTGTTTTTT. This sequence encodes CASSTTGSANEKLFF.

CDR3 sequence: CASSFRGTDTEAFF. CDR3 in DNA: TGTGCCAGCAGCTTCCGGGGGACTGACACTGAAGCTTTCTTT. The chain combines TRBV7-9 with TRBJ1-1; D is perhaps TRBD1 (5 bases). Germline CDR1 is SEHNR and CDR2 is FQNEAQ (reference sequence). The CDR3 is 14 residues long. V was cut by 3 bases and J by 3 bases, with 11 bases left in between. The full variable domain, in which reference TRBV7-9 and TRBJ1-1 provide the parts outside the CDR3, is DTGVSQNPRHKITKRGQNVTFRCDPISEHNRLYWYRQTLGQGPEFLTYFQNEAQLEKSRLLSDRFSAERPKGSFSTLEIQRTEQGDSAMYLCASSFRGTDTEAFFGQGTRLTVV.

The V and J genes are TRBV10-3 and TRBJ2-3; D call uncertain. In germline, CDR1 is ENHRY, CDR2 SYGVKD. The V gene lost 10 bases and the J gene lost 1 base, with 12 bases spanning the gap. The CDR3 loop spans 13 amino acids. CDR3 nucleotide sequence: TGTGCCAGCCACGTGAGCGGCACAGATACGCAGTATTTT. It yields the protein CASHVSGTDTQYF.

This clone was picked up one time. The chain joins TRBV30 to TRBJ1-5; 9 nucleotides align to TRBD1. The CDR3 has 14 amino acids. Losses at the gene ends were 1 base for V and 7 bases for J; bases not matched to a gene: 5. The germline gives CDR1 GTSNPN, CDR2 SVGIG (reference sequence). The CDR3 reads CAWSAGQGTQPQHF. In DNA, the CDR3 is TGTGCCTGGAGTGCGGGACAGGGAACCCAGCCCCAGCATTTT.

V is TRBV10-3 and J is TRBJ1-4; maybe TRBD1 (5 bases). The CDR3 runs 14 residues. Germline values: CDR1 ENHRY, CDR2 SYGVKD. V lost 4 bases and J 3 bases, leaving 9 bases between the germline ends. The CDR3 loop is CAISAGGANEKLFF. The CDR3 DNA sequence: TGTGCCATCAGTGCGGGGGGAGCTAATGAAAAACTGTTTTTT.

V usage is TRBV11-2 and J usage is TRBJ2-3, with 8 bases identical to TRBD2. The CDR3 consists of 16 residues. The J segment lost 1 base and the V segment lost 5 bases, leaving 8 bases of the junction unmatched. Per germline, CDR1 SGHAT and CDR2 FQNNGV. In nucleotides, the CDR3 is TGTGCCAGCAGCCGTATTGAAGCGGGAGGCACAGATACGCAGTATTTT. Its protein is CASSRIEAGGTDTQYF.

Written as DNA, the CDR3 is TGCGCCAGCAGTAATAGCGGGGGGGCGGAGACCCAGTACTTC. The encoded protein is CASSNSGGAETQYF. V is TRBV5-1 and J is TRBJ2-5; TRBD2 aligns across 11 bases. Per the germline V gene, CDR1 is SGHRS and CDR2 is YFSETQ. This CDR3 is 14 amino acids long. The trim removed 5 bases at V and 5 bases at J, leaving 5 bases unmatched.

This chain links TRBV18 with TRBJ2-5, with D unresolved. From germline, CDR1 is KGHSH and CDR2 LQKENI. The CDR3 contains 12 residues. V was cut by 2 bases and J by 5 bases, with 6 bases left in between. CDR3 residues: CASSPFRETQYF. CDR3 bases: TGTGCCAGCTCACCATTTCGGGAGACCCAGTACTTC.

V usage is TRBV5-4 and J usage is TRBJ1-6, with 7 bases fitting TRBD1. CDR3 length: 20 residues. Looked up from germline, CDR1 is SGHNT and CDR2 is YYREEE (reference sequence). V was clipped by 1 base and J by 0 bases; unmatched bases: 13. The CDR3: CASSLLDRPVPSSYNSPLHF. CDR3 bases: TGTGCCAGCAGCTTGTTGGACAGGCCCGTACCCAGCTCCTATAATTCACCCCTCCACTTT.

The chain combines TRBV5-1 with TRBJ2-7; TRBD1 aligns across 10 bases. The CDR3 contains 16 residues. In germline, CDR1 is SGHRS, CDR2 YFSETQ. After removal of 4 bases from V and 3 bases from J, the junction contained 10 bases not matched to a gene. CDR3 DNA: TGCGCCAGCAGCCAAGACCCGGGACAGGGGTACTACGAGCAGTACTTC. Translated, it gives CASSQDPGQGYYEQYF.

In this sample, this clone turned up a few times. The V and J genes are TRBV5-6 and TRBJ1-6; D possibly corresponds to TRBD1 (5 bases). The V end was cut by 1 base, the J end by 10 bases, with 15 bases between. Germline V gene data show CDR1 as SGHDT and CDR2 as YYEEEE. CDR3 size: 15 residues. The CDR3 loop is CASSLKDIRRSPLHF. CDR3 nucleotide sequence: TGTGCCAGCAGCTTGAAGGACATCAGGAGATCACCCCTCCACTTT.

This clone appeared once. V and J are TRBV29-1 and TRBJ2-3; 16 bases agree with TRBD2. V trimming: 6 bases; J trimming: 8 bases; junction bases outside the gene matches: 11. The CDR3 runs 16 residues. Germline V gene data show CDR1 as SQVTM and CDR2 as ANQGSEA. CDR3 residues: CSVAGTSGRDRGTQYF. CDR3 bases: TGCAGCGTCGCCGGGACTAGCGGGAGGGATCGAGGTACGCAGTATTTT.

The rearrangement uses TRBV6-6 and TRBJ2-7, with a weak D call TRBD2 (5 bases). The ends were cut back, 2 bases at V and 3 bases at J, with 11 bases in the middle. Germline loops: CDR1 MNHNY, CDR2 SVGAGI (reference sequence). The CDR3 totals 14 residues. CDR3 in amino acids: CASSYPPAGYEQYF. CDR3 bases: TGTGCCAGCAGTTACCCCCCCGCGGGCTACGAGCAGTACTTC.

The chain links TRBV28 to TRBJ2-3; TRBD2 aligns across 15 bases. Germline V CDR1 and CDR2: MDHEN, SYDVKM. The CDR3 runs to 16 residues. V was clipped by 6 bases and J by 5 bases; unmatched bases: 6. The CDR3 reads CASRTLGLAGGDTQYF. CDR3 nucleotide sequence: TGTGCCAGCAGAACACTGGGACTAGCGGGAGGAGATACGCAGTATTTT.

V and J are TRBV29-1 and TRBJ2-3, with a possible D match to TRBD2 (6 bases). Trimming cost V 3 bases and J 4 bases, with 17 bases left between them. The germline V gene has CDR1 SQVTM and CDR2 ANQGSEA. This CDR3 has 15 amino acids. CDR3 sequence: CSVEGPGGISDTQYF. As DNA, the CDR3 is TGCAGCGTTGAGGGCCCGGGCGGGATTTCAGATACGCAGTATTTT.

The chain recombines TRBV6-1 with TRBJ1-6, with TRBD1 matching 9 bases. The V segment lost 4 bases and the J segment 6 bases; nucleotides outside the gene matches: 4. The CDR3 has 15 residues. The germline gives CDR1 MNHNS, CDR2 SASEGT. Here the CDR3 DNA reads TGTGCCAGCAGTGTCGGGACAGGGCCTAATTCACCCCTCCACTTT. This sequence encodes CASSVGTGPNSPLHF.

Notes on this clone: Its ends do not fully match the called genes, so a read error is possible. J is TRBJ2-7 and V is TRBV27; D is uncertain. There are 11 residues in the CDR3. Germline V gene data show CDR1 as MNHEY and CDR2 as SMNVEV (reference sequence). The CDR3 DNA reads TGTGCCGGCAGCCTCTCCTACGAGCAGTACTTC. Translating gives CAGSLSYEQYF.

This chain links TRBV9 with TRBJ2-3; TRBD2 matches 10 bases. The CDR3 sequence is 18 residues long. The ends lost 3 bases at V and 0 bases at J; junction bases unmatched: 10. Germline V lookup: CDR1 SGDLS, CDR2 YYNGEE. The CDR3 loop reads CASSGQRGGLLSTDTQYF. Here the CDR3 DNA reads TGTGCCAGCAGCGGACAGCGGGGGGGACTCCTTAGCACAGATACGCAGTATTTT.

The chain carries TRBV29-1 and TRBJ1-2; 8 positions agree with TRBD1. CDR3 length: 11 amino acids. Germline trimming cut 4 bases from V and 5 bases from J; bases unmatched to any gene: 0. The germline V gene has CDR1 SQVTM and CDR2 ANQGSEA. The chain's CDR3 is CSVGQGYGYTF. The CDR3 nucleotides are TGCAGCGTTGGACAGGGGTATGGCTACACCTTC.

This clone was seen a few times. The chain is built from TRBV19 and TRBJ2-3; TRBD1 might be the D (5 bases). V was pared by 1 base and J by 0 bases, with 8 bases between. CDR3 length: 15 residues. Germline V lookup: CDR1 LNHDA, CDR2 SQIVND (reference sequence). CDR3 DNA: TGTGCCAGTAGTATAGCCAGGGCTAGCACAGATACGCAGTATTTT. This encodes CASSIARASTDTQYF.

This clone was counted a few times. V and J are TRBV5-1 and TRBJ1-5, with a tentative D call TRBD1 (5 bases). The CDR3 loop spans 15 amino acids. Trimming left V 0 bases short and J 4 bases short, with 11 bases between. Germline assignment: CDR1 SGHRS and CDR2 YFSETQ. The CDR3 region is CASSLEGAPNQPQHF. In DNA form, the CDR3 reads TGCGCCAGCAGCTTGGAAGGGGCGCCGAATCAGCCCCAGCATTTT.

The genes are TRBV11-3 and TRBJ2-7; D gene uncertain. Trimming left V 10 bases short and J 7 bases short, with 5 bases between. The CDR3 contains 8 residues. Germline V gene data show CDR1 as SGHNT and CDR2 as YENEEA. The CDR3 spells CAILEQYF. DNA for the CDR3: TGTGCCATACTTGAGCAGTACTTC.

This clone was seen once. The chain recombines TRBV6-1 with TRBJ1-5; 12 bases are a match to TRBD1. CDR3 length: 16 amino acids. CDR1 MNHNS and CDR2 SASEGT come from the germline V gene. J was trimmed by 1 base and V by 4 bases; bases with no gene match: 2. Written as DNA, the CDR3 is TGTGCCAGCAGTGCGGGACAGGGGGCCAGCAATCAGCCCCAGCATTTT. Its protein is CASSAGQGASNQPQHF.